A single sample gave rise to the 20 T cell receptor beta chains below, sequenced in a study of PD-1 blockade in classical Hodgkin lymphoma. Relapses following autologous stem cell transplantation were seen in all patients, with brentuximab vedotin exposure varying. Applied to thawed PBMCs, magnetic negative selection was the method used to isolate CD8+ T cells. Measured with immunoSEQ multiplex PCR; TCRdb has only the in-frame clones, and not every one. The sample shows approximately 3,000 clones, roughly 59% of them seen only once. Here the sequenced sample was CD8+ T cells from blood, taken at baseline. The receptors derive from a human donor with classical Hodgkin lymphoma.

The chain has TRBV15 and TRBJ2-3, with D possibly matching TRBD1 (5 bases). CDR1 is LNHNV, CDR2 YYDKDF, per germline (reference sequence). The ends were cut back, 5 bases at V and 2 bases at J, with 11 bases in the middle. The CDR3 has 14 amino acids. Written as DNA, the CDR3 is TGTGCCACCAGCGGGCGACAGTTCACAGATACGCAGTATTTT. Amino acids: CATSGRQFTDTQYF.

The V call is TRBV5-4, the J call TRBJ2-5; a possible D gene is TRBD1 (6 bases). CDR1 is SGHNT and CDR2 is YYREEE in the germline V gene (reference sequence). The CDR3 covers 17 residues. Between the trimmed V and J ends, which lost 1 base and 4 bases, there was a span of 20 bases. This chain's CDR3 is CASSLTGSWNIRETQYF. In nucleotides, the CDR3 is TGTGCCAGCAGCTTGACAGGGTCTTGGAATATCCGAGAGACCCAGTACTTC. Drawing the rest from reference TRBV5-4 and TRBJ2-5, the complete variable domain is ETGVTQSPTHLIKTRGQQVTLRCSSQSGHNTVSWYQQALGQGPQFIFQYYREEENGRGNFPPRFSGLQFPNYSSELNVNALELDDSALYLCASSLTGSWNIRETQYFGPGTRLLVL.

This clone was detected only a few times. The CDR3 loop is CASSPPGFLRDTQYF. DNA of the CDR3: TGTGCCAGCAGCCCCCCGGGTTTCTTACGGGATACGCAGTATTTT. The rearrangement uses TRBV2 and TRBJ2-3; D is ambiguous. The germline CDR1 and CDR2 sequences are SNHLY and FYNNEI. This CDR3 region has 15 residues. With 6 bases removed from V and 6 bases from J, the gap between germline ends came to 19 bases.

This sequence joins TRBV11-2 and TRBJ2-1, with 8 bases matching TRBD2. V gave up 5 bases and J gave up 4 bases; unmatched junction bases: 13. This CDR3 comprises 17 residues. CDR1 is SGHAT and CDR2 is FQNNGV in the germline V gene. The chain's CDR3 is CASSPPPGLAGYNEQFF. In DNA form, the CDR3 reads TGTGCCAGCAGCCCGCCCCCAGGGCTAGCGGGTTACAATGAGCAGTTCTTC.

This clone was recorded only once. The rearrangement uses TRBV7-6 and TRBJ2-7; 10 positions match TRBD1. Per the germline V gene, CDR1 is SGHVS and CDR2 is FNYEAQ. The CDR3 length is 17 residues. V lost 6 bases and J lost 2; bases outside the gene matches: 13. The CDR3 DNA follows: TGTGCCAGCAGTCTGACAGGGGGCACCTCTGTACCCTACGAGCAGTACTTC. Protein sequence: CASSLTGGTSVPYEQYF.

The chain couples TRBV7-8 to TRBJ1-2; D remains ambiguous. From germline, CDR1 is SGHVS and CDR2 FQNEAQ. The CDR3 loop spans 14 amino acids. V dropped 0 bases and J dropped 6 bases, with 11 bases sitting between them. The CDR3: CASSLAPSSDGYTF. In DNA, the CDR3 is TGTGCCAGCAGCTTAGCGCCGTCCTCGGATGGCTACACCTTC.

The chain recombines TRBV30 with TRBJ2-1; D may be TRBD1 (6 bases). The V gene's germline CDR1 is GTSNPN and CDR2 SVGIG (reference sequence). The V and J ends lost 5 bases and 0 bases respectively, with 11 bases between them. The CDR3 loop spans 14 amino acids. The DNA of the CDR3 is TGTGCCTGGCAGGGGCCAAACTCCTACAATGAGCAGTTCTTC. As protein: CAWQGPNSYNEQFF.

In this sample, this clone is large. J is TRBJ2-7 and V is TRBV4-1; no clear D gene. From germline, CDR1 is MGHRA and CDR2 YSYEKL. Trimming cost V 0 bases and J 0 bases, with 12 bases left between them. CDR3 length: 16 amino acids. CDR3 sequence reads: CASSQDWPGSSYEQYF. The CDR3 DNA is TGCGCCAGCAGCCAAGATTGGCCCGGTAGCTCCTACGAGCAGTACTTC.

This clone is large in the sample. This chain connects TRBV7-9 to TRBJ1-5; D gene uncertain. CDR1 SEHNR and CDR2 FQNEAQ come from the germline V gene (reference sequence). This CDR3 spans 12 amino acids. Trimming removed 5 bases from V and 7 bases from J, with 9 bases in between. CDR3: CASSREGQPQHF. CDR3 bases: TGTGCCAGCAGCCGGGAGGGACAGCCCCAGCATTTT.

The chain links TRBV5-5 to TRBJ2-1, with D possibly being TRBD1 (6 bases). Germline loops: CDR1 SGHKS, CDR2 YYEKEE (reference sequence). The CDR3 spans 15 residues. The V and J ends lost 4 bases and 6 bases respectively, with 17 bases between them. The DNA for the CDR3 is TGTGCCAGCAGCGGCCTAGGGCAGGGGAGCAATGAGCAGTTCTTC. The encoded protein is CASSGLGQGSNEQFF.

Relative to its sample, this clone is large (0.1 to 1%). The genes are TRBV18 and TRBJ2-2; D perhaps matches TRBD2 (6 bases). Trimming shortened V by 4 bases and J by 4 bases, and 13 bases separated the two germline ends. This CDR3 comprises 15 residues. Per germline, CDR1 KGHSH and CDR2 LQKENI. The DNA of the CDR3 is TGTGCCAGCTCACTAGCGGACGATGGCACCGGGGAGCTGTTTTTT. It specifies CASSLADDGTGELFF.

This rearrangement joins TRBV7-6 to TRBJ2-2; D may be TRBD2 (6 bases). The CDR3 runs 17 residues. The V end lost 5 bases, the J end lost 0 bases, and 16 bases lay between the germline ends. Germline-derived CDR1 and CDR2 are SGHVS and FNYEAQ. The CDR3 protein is CASSPRSGPSNTGELFF. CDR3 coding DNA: TGTGCCAGCAGCCCCCGTAGCGGCCCATCGAACACCGGGGAGCTGTTTTTT.

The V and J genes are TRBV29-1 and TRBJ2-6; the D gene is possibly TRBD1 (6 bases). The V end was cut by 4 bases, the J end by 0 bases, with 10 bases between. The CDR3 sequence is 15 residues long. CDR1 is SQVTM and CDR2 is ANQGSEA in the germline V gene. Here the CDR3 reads CSVADRSSGANVLTF. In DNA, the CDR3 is TGCAGCGTTGCAGACAGGAGCTCTGGGGCCAACGTCCTGACTTTC.

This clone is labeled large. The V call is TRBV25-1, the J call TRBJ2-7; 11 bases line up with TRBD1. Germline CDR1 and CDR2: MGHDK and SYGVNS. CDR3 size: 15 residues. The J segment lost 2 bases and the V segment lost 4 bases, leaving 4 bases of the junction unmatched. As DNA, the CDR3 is TGTGCCAGCAGTGGGGACAGGGGGTTACCCTACGAGCAGTACTTC. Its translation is CASSGDRGLPYEQYF.

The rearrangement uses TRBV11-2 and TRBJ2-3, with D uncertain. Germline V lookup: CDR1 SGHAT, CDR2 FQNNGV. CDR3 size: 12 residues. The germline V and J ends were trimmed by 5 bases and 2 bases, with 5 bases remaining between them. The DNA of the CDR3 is TGTGCCAGCAGCCCGTACACAGATACGCAGTATTTT. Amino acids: CASSPYTDTQYF.

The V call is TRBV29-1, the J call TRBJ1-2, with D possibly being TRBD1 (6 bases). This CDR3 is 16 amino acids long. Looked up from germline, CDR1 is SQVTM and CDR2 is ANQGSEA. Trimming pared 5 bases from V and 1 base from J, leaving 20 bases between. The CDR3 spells CSVYEFGTNHNYGYTF. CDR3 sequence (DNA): TGCAGCGTTTACGAGTTCGGGACAAACCATAACTATGGCTACACCTTC.

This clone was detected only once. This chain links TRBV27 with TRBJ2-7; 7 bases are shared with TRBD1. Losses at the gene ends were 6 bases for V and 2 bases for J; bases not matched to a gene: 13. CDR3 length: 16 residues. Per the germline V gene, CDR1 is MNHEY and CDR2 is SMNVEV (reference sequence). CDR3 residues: CASSSGWETGTYEQYF. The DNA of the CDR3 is TGTGCCAGCAGCTCTGGGTGGGAGACAGGGACCTACGAGCAGTACTTC.

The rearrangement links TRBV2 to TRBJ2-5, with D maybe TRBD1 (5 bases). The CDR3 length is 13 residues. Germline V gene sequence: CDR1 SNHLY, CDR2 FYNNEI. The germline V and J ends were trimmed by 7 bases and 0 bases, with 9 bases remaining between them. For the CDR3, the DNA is TGTGCCAGCAAAGGGGCGGACCAAGAGACCCAGTACTTC. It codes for CASKGADQETQYF.

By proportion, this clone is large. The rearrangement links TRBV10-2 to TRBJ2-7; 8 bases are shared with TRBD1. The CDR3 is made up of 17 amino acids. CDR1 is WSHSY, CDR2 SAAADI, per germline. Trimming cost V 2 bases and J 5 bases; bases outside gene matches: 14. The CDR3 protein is CASSELFGQGAIHEQYF. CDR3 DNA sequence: TGCGCCAGCAGTGAGCTGTTCGGGCAGGGGGCTATTCACGAGCAGTACTTC.

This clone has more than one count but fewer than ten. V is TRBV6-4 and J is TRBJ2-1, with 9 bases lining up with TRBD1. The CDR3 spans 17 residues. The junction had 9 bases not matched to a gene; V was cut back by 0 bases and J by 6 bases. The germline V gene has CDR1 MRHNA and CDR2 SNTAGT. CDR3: CASSDSNWDREGNEQFF. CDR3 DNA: TGTGCCAGCAGTGACTCTAATTGGGACAGGGAAGGCAATGAGCAGTTCTTC.